This T cell receptor beta chain was sequenced in a study of T cell repertoires in cytomegalovirus infection. Study results and limitations: Based on cumulative public TCR beta family frequency, carriers of CMV plus the relevant HLA were identified. CMV-specific TCR beta clonotypes restricted by HLA-C were the ones dominating the ex vivo response.

As to this clonotype: The antigen is unknown.

Germline lookup yields CDR1 MNHEY and CDR2 SVGEGT. Trimming took 6 bases from V and 0 from J, leaving 4 bases between them. The CDR3 has 12 amino acids. From the reads, TCRdb called clonotypes with MiXCR, one entry per CDR3 protein. Seen here are hundreds of thousands of distinct CDR3 sequences, around a third observed once, and the top ten hold 15% to 20%. This TCR came from a human donor in good health (CMV status not recorded). Some clones in this sample may be carry-over from other donors' samples. The chain recombines TRBV6-2 or TRBV6-3 with TRBJ2-3; D gene ambiguous. This specimen consisted of cultured PBMCs, obtained from culture after CMV antigen stimulation. The CDR3 region is CASRRSTDTQYF. The CDR3 region has the DNA TGTGCCAGCAGACGGAGCACAGATACGCAGTATTTT.